These 28 T cell receptor beta chains share one sample of origin, sequenced in a study of T cell responses to AZD1222 COVID-19 vaccine. The repertoire was sequenced with immunoSEQ multiplex PCR; TCRdb's copy has only in-frame clones and lacks some. Of about 160,000 clones in the sample, around 92% were seen once. The specimen comprised peripheral blood, sampled on day 0 of AZD1222 vaccination. Receptors originate from an adult in good health.

This sequence joins TRBV3-1 (or the pseudogene TRBV3-2) and TRBJ2-5, with D perhaps matching TRBD1 (6 bases). Trimming shortened V by 2 bases and J by 6 bases, and 10 bases separated the two germline ends. The CDR3 consists of 13 residues. Germline CDR1 reads LGHDT; CDR2 reads YNNKEL (reference sequence). The DNA for the CDR3 is TGTGCCAGCAGCCAACAGGGGTTGCAGACCCAGTACTTC. It is translated as CASSQQGLQTQYF.

This sequence joins TRBV25-1 and TRBJ2-2; weak D call: TRBD1 (5 bases). CDR1 is MGHDK and CDR2 is SYGVNS in the germline V gene. The V end was cut by 6 bases, the J end by 5 bases, with 10 bases between. CDR3 length: 13 residues. CDR3 loop: CASSLGVTGELFF. The CDR3 region has the DNA TGTGCCAGCAGCCTAGGGGTGACCGGGGAGCTGTTTTTT.

The rearrangement joins TRBV6-5 to TRBJ2-2, with unresolved D. The CDR3 is made up of 14 amino acids. Germline V gene sequence: CDR1 MNHEY, CDR2 SVGAGI. V lost 6 bases to trimming and J lost 4 bases, with 12 bases between them. Here the CDR3 DNA reads TGTGCCAGCAGCCCCGTCGGCCGCACCGGGGAGCTGTTTTTT. This codes for CASSPVGRTGELFF.

This chain joins TRBV28 and TRBJ1-2; tentative D call: TRBD1 (6 bases). The CDR3 loop spans 16 amino acids. Germline V CDR1 and CDR2: MDHEN, SYDVKM. Deletions cut 2 bases from V and 5 bases from J, with 18 bases between. CDR3 protein: CASSLIPGGLAYGYTF. The DNA for the CDR3 is TGTGCCAGCAGTTTAATACCGGGGGGCTTGGCGTATGGCTACACCTTC.

This chain links TRBV15 with TRBJ1-3; 7 positions match TRBD1. The CDR3 covers 18 residues. In germline, CDR1 is LNHNV, CDR2 YYDKDF (reference sequence). The trim removed 0 bases at V and 0 bases at J, leaving 8 bases unmatched. In DNA, the CDR3 is TGTGCCACCAGCAGAGACCGGACAGGCGTAACCTCTGGAAACACCATATATTTT. Its protein product is CATSRDRTGVTSGNTIYF.

The chain carries TRBV5-6 and TRBJ1-2; possible D gene TRBD1, 5 bases. Trimming pared 4 bases from V and 0 bases from J, leaving 7 bases between. From germline, CDR1 is SGHDT and CDR2 YYEEEE. The CDR3 totals 13 residues. This CDR3 is CASSRDPNYGYTF. The DNA of the CDR3 is TGTGCCAGCAGCCGGGACCCTAACTATGGCTACACCTTC. Full variable domain (rest looked up from reference TRBV5-6 and TRBJ1-2): DAGVTQSPTHLIKTRGQQVTLRCSPKSGHDTVSWYQQALGQGPQFIFQYYEEEERQRGNFPDRFSGHQFPNYSSELNVNALLLGDSALYLCASSRDPNYGYTFGSGTRLTVV.

V gene TRBV3-1 (or the pseudogene TRBV3-2) combines with J gene TRBJ1-1; maybe TRBD1 (5 bases). The germline V and J ends were trimmed by 3 bases and 1 base, with 6 bases remaining between them. CDR1 LGHDT and CDR2 YNNKEL come from the germline V gene (reference sequence). This CDR3 is built from 13 residues. The CDR3 loop reads CASSHGGNTEAFF. CDR3 bases: TGTGCCAGCAGCCACGGGGGGAACACTGAAGCTTTCTTT.

The rearrangement uses TRBV7-2 and TRBJ1-6, with D unclear. This CDR3 has 13 residues. The V end lost 2 bases, the J end lost 8 bases, and 7 bases lay between the germline ends. CDR1 and CDR2 from the germline V gene are SGHTA and FQGNSA. The CDR3 protein is CASSLRRHSPLHF. Written as DNA, the CDR3 is TGTGCCAGCAGCTTACGCAGGCATTCACCCCTCCACTTT.

The rearrangement joins TRBV5-4 to TRBJ2-3; possible D gene TRBD2, 5 bases. Germline loops: CDR1 SGHNT, CDR2 YYREEE (reference sequence). V was clipped by 0 bases and J by 5 bases, with 7 bases between them. The CDR3 extends over 13 amino acids. The CDR3 reads CASSLEAGDTQYF. The CDR3 bases are TGTGCCAGCAGCTTGGAGGCGGGAGATACGCAGTATTTT.

This sequence joins TRBV6-5 and TRBJ1-2; TRBD1 aligns across 10 bases. Germline loops: CDR1 MNHEY, CDR2 SVGAGI. The CDR3 is 15 amino acids. Trimming at V came to 5 bases and at J to 11 bases, leaving 14 bases not matched to a gene. CDR3 protein: CASSLPGTGEGKYTF. The CDR3 region has the DNA TGTGCCAGCAGTCTCCCCGGGACAGGGGAAGGGAAGTACACCTTC.

The V call is TRBV5-1, the J call TRBJ2-7; D tentatively fits TRBD1 or TRBD2 (7 bases each). Germline CDR1 SGHRS, CDR2 YFSETQ. V was cut by 4 bases and J by 7 bases, with 21 bases left in between. The CDR3 runs to 15 residues. CDR3 protein: CASSPRGGTGNEQYF. The CDR3 nucleotides are TGCGCCAGCAGCCCCAGGGGGGGTACAGGGAATGAGCAGTACTTC.

The genes are TRBV12-3 or TRBV12-4 and TRBJ1-1, with TRBD1 matching over 7 bases. V lost 2 bases to trimming and J lost 11 bases; unmatched junction nucleotides: 8. This CDR3 spans 13 amino acids. CDR3 DNA sequence: TGTGCCAGCAGTTTAAGGGTTCGAGGGGGCGCTTTCTTT. Its protein product is CASSLRVRGGAFF.

CDR3 in amino acids: CASSQDFLAGGSYTQYF. In nucleotides, the CDR3 is TGTGCCAGCAGCCAAGATTTCCTAGCGGGGGGATCATATACGCAGTATTTT. J is TRBJ2-3 and V is TRBV4-2; 11 bases align to TRBD2. Trimming at V came to 0 bases and at J to 7 bases, leaving 9 bases not matched to a gene. The V gene's germline CDR1 is LGHNA and CDR2 YNFKEQ. The CDR3 has 17 residues.

The chain links TRBV7-2 to TRBJ2-5; no clear D. V was cut by 5 bases and J by 1 base, with 8 bases left in between. The germline V gene encodes CDR1 SGHTA and CDR2 FQGNSA. The CDR3 loop spans 13 amino acids. DNA for the CDR3: TGTGCCAGCAGCGCGACGGTCCAAGAGACCCAGTACTTC. It codes for CASSATVQETQYF.

The rearrangement links TRBV9 to TRBJ2-3; 8 bases are a match to TRBD2. The CDR3 sequence is 15 residues long. The ends lost 5 bases at V and 3 bases at J; junction bases unmatched: 8. Germline-derived CDR1 and CDR2 are SGDLS and YYNGEE. Written as DNA, the CDR3 is TGTGCCAGCAGTCTCAGCGGGAGCCCTACAGATACGCAGTATTTT. The encoded protein is CASSLSGSPTDTQYF. The full variable domain, its missing parts supplied by reference TRBV9 and TRBJ2-3, is DSGVTQTPKHLITATGQRVTLRCSPRSGDLSVYWYQQSLDQGLQFLIQYYNGEERAKGNILERFSAQQFPDLHSELNLSSLELGDSALYFCASSLSGSPTDTQYFGPGTRLTVL.

The genes are TRBV6-5 and TRBJ1-2, with TRBD1 identical over 8 bases. The CDR3 is made up of 13 amino acids. J was trimmed by 8 bases and V by 5 bases; bases with no gene match: 7. Germline assignment: CDR1 MNHEY and CDR2 SVGAGI. CDR3 in amino acids: CASSTRQGYGYTF. CDR3 nucleotides: TGTGCCAGCAGTACCCGACAGGGGTACGGCTACACCTTC.

The chain combines TRBV5-4 with TRBJ2-7; TRBD1 matches 9 bases. CDR1 is SGHNT and CDR2 is YYREEE in the germline V gene (reference sequence). J lost 2 bases, V lost 4 bases, and 4 bases had no gene match. This CDR3 is built from 14 residues. In DNA, the CDR3 is TGTGCCAGCAGCACGGGACAGGGTACCTACGAGCAGTACTTC. This sequence encodes CASSTGQGTYEQYF.

The rearrangement links TRBV9 to TRBJ1-1; 7 bases align to TRBD1. V lost 4 bases, J lost 0 bases, and 3 bases stayed unmatched. This CDR3 has 14 residues. The germline V gene has CDR1 SGDLS and CDR2 YYNGEE. In DNA, the CDR3 is TGTGCCAGCAGCCCAGGGGGTATGAACACTGAAGCTTTCTTT. Translation: CASSPGGMNTEAFF.

The J gene is TRBJ2-7, the V gene TRBV6-2 or TRBV6-3; 12 bases map to TRBD2. The CDR3 is 18 residues long. V lost 5 bases, J lost 1 base, and 12 bases stayed unmatched. Germline V gene sequence: CDR1 MNHEY, CDR2 SVGEGT. The CDR3 DNA is TGTGCCAGCAGTGGCCGGAGACTAGCGGGGGACTGGTCCTACGAGCAGTACTTC. This gives the protein CASSGRRLAGDWSYEQYF.

CDR3 sequence: CASSQESYQPQHF. The CDR3 DNA follows: TGCGCCAGCAGCCAAGAGAGCTATCAGCCCCAGCATTTT. This rearrangement joins TRBV4-1 to TRBJ1-5, with D unclear. The CDR3 contains 13 residues. In germline, CDR1 is MGHRA, CDR2 YSYEKL. V was shortened by 0 bases and J by 5 bases, with 5 bases between the two germline ends.

The V and J genes are TRBV21-1 and TRBJ2-5; the D call of TRBD2 is as the table states it, not checked on the DNA. TRBV21-1 is a known pseudogene. CDR3 size: 16 residues. This CDR3 is CASSSLGGGAQETQYF. The CDR3 nucleotides read TGTGCCAGCAGCAGCCTCGGCGGGGGGGCTCAAGAGACCCAGTACTTC.

The J gene is TRBJ1-6, the V gene TRBV7-2; D ambiguous. The ends were cut back, 2 bases at V and 0 bases at J, with 14 bases in the middle. CDR1 and CDR2 (germline): SGHTA, FQGNSA. The CDR3 runs to 18 residues. The CDR3 DNA sequence: TGTGCCAGCAGCTTACGTTCAATAAGGAGCTCCTATAATTCACCCCTCCACTTT. It is translated as CASSLRSIRSSYNSPLHF.

This chain links TRBV5-1 with TRBJ2-3; 7 nucleotides agree with TRBD1. The germline V gene has CDR1 SGHRS and CDR2 YFSETQ. This CDR3 region has 15 residues. Losses at the gene ends were 4 bases for V and 4 bases for J; bases not matched to a gene: 9. Here the CDR3 DNA reads TGCGCCAGCAGCAGGGACAGTAGCCTCCCAGATACGCAGTATTTT. Translation: CASSRDSSLPDTQYF.

The genes are TRBV7-9 and TRBJ2-3, with a weak D call TRBD1 (6 bases). Trimming shortened V by 5 bases and J by 5 bases, and 14 bases separated the two germline ends. The CDR3 is made up of 14 amino acids. Germline assignment: CDR1 SEHNR and CDR2 FQNEAQ (reference sequence). CDR3 sequence (DNA): TGTGCCAGCAGCCTGACAGGAGGAGGAGATACGCAGTATTTT. This codes for CASSLTGGGDTQYF.

V is TRBV19 and J is TRBJ1-6, with a weak D call TRBD1 (5 bases). V lost 7 bases and J lost 7, with 17 bases in between. The CDR3 loop spans 15 amino acids. From germline, CDR1 is LNHDA and CDR2 SQIVND (reference sequence). The CDR3 region is CASTQWDGTNSPLHF. DNA for the CDR3: TGTGCCAGTACCCAATGGGACGGCACAAATTCACCCCTCCACTTT.

The chain uses TRBV27 and TRBJ1-2; the match to TRBD1 covers 7 bases. Germline V lookup: CDR1 MNHEY, CDR2 SMNVEV (reference sequence). Trimming removed 6 bases from V and 2 bases from J; junction bases left unmatched: 3. This CDR3 has 13 amino acids. CDR3 in DNA: TGTGCCAGCAGACCGACAGGGAACTATGGCTACACCTTC. It yields the protein CASRPTGNYGYTF.

The gene calls are TRBV28 and TRBJ1-1; no reliable D call. The germline CDR1 and CDR2 sequences are MDHEN and SYDVKM. This CDR3 spans 14 amino acids. The ends were cut back, 1 base at V and 0 bases at J, with 6 bases in the middle. Written as DNA, the CDR3 is TGTGCCAGCAGTTTATTTACCTTGAACACTGAAGCTTTCTTT. Its translation: CASSLFTLNTEAFF.

This rearrangement joins TRBV7-2 to TRBJ2-3; weak D call: TRBD2 (6 bases). V was shortened by 4 bases and J by 3 bases, with 11 bases between the two germline ends. CDR3 length equals 14 residues. Germline V gives CDR1 SGHTA, CDR2 FQGNSA. DNA for the CDR3: TGTGCCAGCAGCTCTTGGGGGGTTACAGATACGCAGTATTTT. This sequence encodes CASSSWGVTDTQYF.